One sample yielded the 21 T cell receptor beta chains listed below, sequenced in a study of shared clonotypes between healthy human individuals. The method was immunoSEQ multiplex PCR; TCRdb's version includes in-frame clones alone and lacks a portion of them. The repertoire includes about 980,000 clones, roughly 72% of them detected once, and roughly 1.5% sits in the top ten. Specimen: memory CD4+ T cells sorted from blood. Subset specified: CD45RA-negative fraction. All receptors derive from a man younger than 30 in good health.

The chain carries TRBV6-1 and TRBJ1-3, with D possibly being TRBD1 (5 bases). Germline CDR1 MNHNS, CDR2 SASEGT. V lost 4 bases and J 6 bases, leaving 19 bases between the germline ends. The CDR3 has 16 amino acids. CDR3: CASSVKVTGPLNTIYF. The CDR3, as DNA: TGTGCCAGCAGTGTAAAGGTCACAGGACCATTAAACACCATATATTTT.

V and J are TRBV7-8 and TRBJ1-4, with TRBD1 identical over 9 bases. Germline CDR1 and CDR2: SGHVS and FQNEAQ. The CDR3 loop spans 15 amino acids. Trimming at V came to 5 bases and at J to 7 bases, leaving 8 bases not matched to a gene. The CDR3 nucleotides read TGTGCCAGCAGCAGCCCCGGGACAGGGCGTGAAAAACTGTTTTTT. This codes for CASSSPGTGREKLFF.

This clone was detected a few times. The chain is built from TRBV29-1 and TRBJ2-2, with D perhaps TRBD1 (6 bases). Germline lookup yields CDR1 SQVTM and CDR2 ANQGSEA. The CDR3 has 14 amino acids. The CDR3 DNA is TGCGCCATCATAGGGACACGAAACACCGGGGAGCTGTTTTTT. This codes for CAIIGTRNTGELFF.

A note on this clone: This specimen includes other DNA sequences encoding the same CDR3. This sequence joins TRBV2 and TRBJ1-3, with a tentative D call TRBD1 (6 bases). Trimming shortened V by 7 bases and J by 4 bases, and 8 bases separated the two germline ends. The CDR3 is 12 amino acids. Per germline, CDR1 SNHLY and CDR2 FYNNEI. The CDR3 coding sequence is TGTGCCAGCAACAGGGTGGGAAACACCATATATTTT. This translates into CASNRVGNTIYF.

The V gene is TRBV11-3, the J gene TRBJ2-5; D unresolved. The CDR3 is 11 residues long. V was cut by 5 bases and J by 5 bases, with 6 bases left in between. Germline V gene sequence: CDR1 SGHNT, CDR2 YENEEA. DNA of the CDR3: TGTGCCAGCAGCCATGGGGAGACCCAGTACTTC. This encodes CASSHGETQYF.

Comments on this clone: This sample also contains other DNA sequences that code for the same CDR3. The chain uses TRBV10-3 and TRBJ2-5; 11 bases align to TRBD1. V gave up 8 bases and J gave up 1 base; unmatched junction bases: 0. This CDR3 contains 13 residues. Germline V gene sequence: CDR1 ENHRY, CDR2 SYGVKD. The CDR3 is CAIGTGGQETQYF. CDR3 in DNA: TGTGCCATCGGGACAGGGGGCCAAGAGACCCAGTACTTC.

As regards this clone: Other DNA sequences of this sample code for an identical CDR3. This chain uses TRBV29-1 with TRBJ2-5; 8 bases align to TRBD2. The CDR3 is made up of 12 amino acids. V was clipped by 4 bases and J by 4 bases; unmatched bases: 2. CDR1 SQVTM and CDR2 ANQGSEA come from the germline V gene. The chain's CDR3 is CSVVRGGETQYF. The CDR3 DNA is TGCAGCGTTGTCCGGGGGGGAGAGACCCAGTACTTC.

The chain employs TRBV18 and TRBJ1-2, with D tentatively TRBD1 (5 bases). Trimming removed 0 bases from V and 2 bases from J, with 10 bases in between. Germline V lookup: CDR1 KGHSH, CDR2 LQKENI. The CDR3 length is 15 residues. CDR3 DNA: TGTGCCAGCTCACCACCGCAGGGTTGGAACTATGGCTACACCTTC. This gives the protein CASSPPQGWNYGYTF.

The rearrangement joins TRBV10-3 to TRBJ2-1; the D gene is possibly TRBD2 (5 bases). This CDR3 is 11 amino acids long. CDR1 and CDR2 from the germline V gene are ENHRY and SYGVKD. Trimming left V 5 bases short and J 8 bases short, with 7 bases between. In DNA form, the CDR3 reads TGTGCCATCAGTCGGGAATATGAGCAGTTCTTC. This sequence encodes CAISREYEQFF.

This clone was detected a few times. Other DNA variants within this sample encode the same CDR3. The chain employs TRBV6-5 and TRBJ1-5, with 8 bases fitting TRBD1. This CDR3 has 13 amino acids. Germline V gene sequence: CDR1 MNHEY, CDR2 SVGAGI. Unmatched junction bases numbered 0, after V lost 6 bases and J lost 2 bases. CDR3: CASRGQGNQPQHF. The CDR3 DNA reads TGTGCCAGCAGGGGACAGGGCAATCAGCCCCAGCATTTT.

This chain uses TRBV11-3 with TRBJ2-3; 9 bases line up with TRBD2. Germline V gives CDR1 SGHNT, CDR2 YENEEA. The CDR3 is made up of 18 amino acids. After removal of 4 bases from V and 1 base from J, the junction contained 12 bases not matched to a gene. The CDR3 DNA is TGTGCCAGCAGCTCGGGTCTCTTAGCGGGAGTTGGCACAGATACGCAGTATTTT. It codes for CASSSGLLAGVGTDTQYF.

The rearrangement uses TRBV10-2 and TRBJ2-7, with a tentative D call TRBD2 (5 bases). V lost 1 base and J lost 13, with 14 bases in between. This CDR3 comprises 12 residues. CDR1 and CDR2 from the germline V gene are WSHSY and SAAADI. Written as DNA, the CDR3 is TGCGCCAGCAGTGAGTTTTCGGGGTTCGGCTACTTC. Translation gives CASSEFSGFGYF.

Details on this clone: This CDR3 is also generated by other DNA sequences in the sample. The chain links TRBV29-1 to TRBJ1-2; D unresolved. The CDR3 contains 12 residues. Germline CDR1 reads SQVTM; CDR2 reads ANQGSEA. The germline V and J ends were trimmed by 3 bases and 1 base, with 6 bases remaining between them. The CDR3 nucleotides read TGCAGCGTTGAGTCCGGTAACTATGGCTACACCTTC. Its translation: CSVESGNYGYTF.

This clone was seen just once. The gene calls are TRBV4-1 and TRBJ1-5; 7 bases line up with TRBD1. The V and J ends lost 1 base and 4 bases, in that order; junction bases with no gene match: 4. The CDR3 runs 15 residues. In germline, CDR1 is MGHRA, CDR2 YSYEKL. CDR3 loop: CASSQGGTDNQPQHF. CDR3 DNA sequence: TGCGCCAGCAGCCAAGGGGGGACAGATAATCAGCCCCAGCATTTT.

This clone was counted only a few times. The J gene is TRBJ1-6, the V gene TRBV10-3, with D maybe TRBD1 (5 bases). The CDR3 runs 13 residues. The germline CDR1 and CDR2 sequences are ENHRY and SYGVKD. The ends were cut back, 9 bases at V and 6 bases at J, with 12 bases in the middle. CDR3 amino acids: CAISTVLNSPLHF. In DNA form, the CDR3 reads TGTGCCATTTCGACAGTCCTTAATTCACCCCTCCACTTT.

The chain links TRBV11-2 to TRBJ2-1, with D tentatively TRBD1 (6 bases). This CDR3 region has 15 residues. V was pared by 5 bases and J by 8 bases, with 19 bases between. CDR1 and CDR2 (germline): SGHAT, FQNNGV. CDR3 nucleotides: TGTGCCAGCAGCCAAGGGGCAGGGGTTTTGGATGAGCAGTTCTTC. Protein sequence: CASSQGAGVLDEQFF.

This clone was counted a few times. This chain uses TRBV6-5 with TRBJ1-3; D unresolved. V was pared by 6 bases and J by 1 base, with 13 bases between. The CDR3 totals 15 residues. CDR1 is MNHEY, CDR2 SVGAGI, per germline. The CDR3 DNA reads TGTGCCAGCAGGGCGACTCCTAGATCTGGAAACACCATATATTTT. Amino acid sequence: CASRATPRSGNTIYF.

The chain couples TRBV18 to TRBJ2-7, with 14 nucleotides matching TRBD2. J was trimmed by 6 bases and V by 5 bases; bases with no gene match: 6. This CDR3 is built from 15 residues. CDR1 and CDR2 from the germline V gene are KGHSH and LQKENI. CDR3 in DNA: TGTGCCAGCTCAGATTCGACTAGCGGGAGGGTCGAGCAGTACTTC. It is translated as CASSDSTSGRVEQYF.

Only one count was recorded for this clone. V usage is TRBV7-3 and J usage is TRBJ2-5; D is ambiguous. Germline assignment: CDR1 SGHTA and CDR2 FQGTGA. The CDR3 runs 13 residues. V was pared by 3 bases and J by 5 bases, with 10 bases between. As DNA, the CDR3 is TGTGCCAGCAGCTTTGGCACTTTCGAGACCCAGTACTTC. Amino acids: CASSFGTFETQYF. The entire variable domain, with the rest obtained from reference TRBV7-3 and TRBJ2-5, is as follows: GAGVSQTPSNKVTEKGKYVELRCDPISGHTALYWYRQSLGQGPEFLIYFQGTGAADDSGLPNDRFFAVRPEGSVSTLKIQRTERGDSAVYLCASSFGTFETQYFGPGTRLLVL.

This clone turned up a few times. This chain uses TRBV7-9 with TRBJ2-1; TRBD1 is a possible D gene (6 bases). V lost 1 base and J 6 bases, leaving 13 bases between the germline ends. CDR1 is SEHNR, CDR2 FQNEAQ, per germline (reference sequence). The CDR3 consists of 15 residues. The CDR3 nucleotides read TGTGCCAGCAGCTTAGAACACCCAGGGGTCAATGAGCAGTTCTTC. This sequence encodes CASSLEHPGVNEQFF.

This clone occurred a few times. A read error may account for a junction end that differs from germline. The rearrangement joins TRBV19 to TRBJ1-1; no clear D gene. The CDR3 loop spans 13 amino acids. Germline values: CDR1 LNHDA, CDR2 SQIVND (reference sequence). This CDR3 reads CASSIENPATPTF. The CDR3 region has the DNA TGTGCCAGTAGTATAGAGAATCCCGCTACGCCAACTTTT. The full variable domain, completed using reference TRBV19 and TRBJ1-1, is DGGITQSPKYLFRKEGQNVTLSCEQNLNHDAMYWYRQDPGQGLRLIYYSQIVNDFQKGDIAEGYSVSREKKESFPLTVTSAQKNPTAFYLCASSIENPATPTFGQGTRLTVV.